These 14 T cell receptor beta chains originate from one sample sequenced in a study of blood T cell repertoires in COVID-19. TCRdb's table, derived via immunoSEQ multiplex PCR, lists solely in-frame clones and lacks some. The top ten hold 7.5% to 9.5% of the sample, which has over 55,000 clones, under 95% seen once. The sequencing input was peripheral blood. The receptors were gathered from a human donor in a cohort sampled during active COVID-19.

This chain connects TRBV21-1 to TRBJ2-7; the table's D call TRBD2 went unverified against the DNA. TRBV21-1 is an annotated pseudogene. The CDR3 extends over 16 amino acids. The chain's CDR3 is CASSSPRGGAAYEQYF. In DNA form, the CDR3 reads TGTGCCAGCAGCTCCCCGAGGGGGGGCGCGGCCTACGAGCAGTACTTC.

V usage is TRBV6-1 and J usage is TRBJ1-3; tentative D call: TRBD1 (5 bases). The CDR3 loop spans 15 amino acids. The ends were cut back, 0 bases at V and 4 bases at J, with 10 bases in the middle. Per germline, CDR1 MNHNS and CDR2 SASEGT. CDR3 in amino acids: CASSEAQGAGNTIYF. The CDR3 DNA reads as TGTGCCAGCAGTGAAGCGCAGGGTGCCGGAAACACCATATATTTT.

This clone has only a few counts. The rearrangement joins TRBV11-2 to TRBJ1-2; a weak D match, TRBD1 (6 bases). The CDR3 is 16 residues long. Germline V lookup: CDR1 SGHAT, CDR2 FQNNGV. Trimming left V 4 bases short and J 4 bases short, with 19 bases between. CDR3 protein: CASSSYQGPRSYGYTF. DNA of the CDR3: TGTGCCAGCAGCTCCTATCAGGGGCCCCGGTCCTATGGCTACACCTTC.

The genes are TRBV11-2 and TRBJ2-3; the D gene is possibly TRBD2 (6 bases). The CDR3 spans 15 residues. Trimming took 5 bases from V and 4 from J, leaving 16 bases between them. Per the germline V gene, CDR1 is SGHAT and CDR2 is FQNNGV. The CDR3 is CASSPRPSGADTQYF. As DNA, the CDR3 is TGTGCCAGCAGCCCCCGGCCCTCGGGGGCAGATACGCAGTATTTT.

CDR3 nucleotides: TGTGCCAGCAGCGTAGACCTAGGACAGATTTATGGCTACACCTTC. Protein: CASSVDLGQIYGYTF. This chain links TRBV28 with TRBJ1-2; a possible D gene is TRBD1 (6 bases). The CDR3 loop spans 15 amino acids. Germline lookup yields CDR1 MDHEN and CDR2 SYDVKM. V lost 6 bases and J lost 5, with 19 bases in between.

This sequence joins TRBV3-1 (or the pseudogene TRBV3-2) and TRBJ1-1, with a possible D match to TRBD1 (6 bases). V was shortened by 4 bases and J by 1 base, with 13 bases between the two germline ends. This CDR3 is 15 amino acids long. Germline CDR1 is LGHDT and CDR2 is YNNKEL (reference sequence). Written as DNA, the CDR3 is TGTGCCAGCAGCCCAGGACAGTCCTCGAACACTGAAGCTTTCTTT. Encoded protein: CASSPGQSSNTEAFF.

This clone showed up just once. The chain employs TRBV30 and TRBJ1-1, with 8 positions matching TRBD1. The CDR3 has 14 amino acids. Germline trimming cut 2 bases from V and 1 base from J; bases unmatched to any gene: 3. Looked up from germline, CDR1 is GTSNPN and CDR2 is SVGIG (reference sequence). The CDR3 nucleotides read TGTGCCTGGAGTTGGACAGGGTGGAACACTGAAGCTTTCTTT. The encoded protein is CAWSWTGWNTEAFF.

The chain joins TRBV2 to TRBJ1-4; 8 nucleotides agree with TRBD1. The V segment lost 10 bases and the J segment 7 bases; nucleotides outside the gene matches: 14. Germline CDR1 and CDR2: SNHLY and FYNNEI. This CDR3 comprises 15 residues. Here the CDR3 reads CAIDRDQGAREKLFF. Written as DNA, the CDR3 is TGTGCCATCGATAGGGATCAGGGGGCGCGTGAAAAACTGTTTTTT.

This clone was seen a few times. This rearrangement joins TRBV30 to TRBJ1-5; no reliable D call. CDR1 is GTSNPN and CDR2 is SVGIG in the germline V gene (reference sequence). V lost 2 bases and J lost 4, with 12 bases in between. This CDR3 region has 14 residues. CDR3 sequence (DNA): TGTGCCTGGAGTCCCGGACTGAATAATCAGCCCCAGCATTTT. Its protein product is CAWSPGLNNQPQHF.

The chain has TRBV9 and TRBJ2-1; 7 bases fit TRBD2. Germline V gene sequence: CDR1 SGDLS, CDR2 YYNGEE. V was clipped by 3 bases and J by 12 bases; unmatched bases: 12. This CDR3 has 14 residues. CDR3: CASSAGTTPLAQFF. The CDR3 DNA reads TGTGCCAGCAGCGCGGGGACTACTCCACTGGCGCAGTTCTTC.

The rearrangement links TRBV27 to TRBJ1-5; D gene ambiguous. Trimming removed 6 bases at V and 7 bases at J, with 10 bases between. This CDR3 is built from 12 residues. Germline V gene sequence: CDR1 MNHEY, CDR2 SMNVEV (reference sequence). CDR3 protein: CASSPGGQPQHF. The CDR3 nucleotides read TGTGCCAGCAGCCCCGGAGGGCAGCCCCAGCATTTT.

Here the CDR3 DNA reads TGTGCCAGCAGTGAAGCGGGACAGGGGGCGGCTGCCAAAAACATTCAGTACTTC. Translated: CASSEAGQGAAAKNIQYF. J is TRBJ2-4 and V is TRBV6-1; TRBD1 aligns across 12 bases. Trimming cost V 0 bases and J 1 base; bases outside gene matches: 4. Germline V gene sequence: CDR1 MNHNS, CDR2 SASEGT. This CDR3 has 18 residues.

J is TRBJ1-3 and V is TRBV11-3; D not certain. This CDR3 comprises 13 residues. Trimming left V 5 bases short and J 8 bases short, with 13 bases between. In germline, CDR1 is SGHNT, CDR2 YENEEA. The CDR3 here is CASSPNPVDTIYF. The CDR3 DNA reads TGTGCCAGCAGCCCGAACCCCGTAGACACCATATATTTT.

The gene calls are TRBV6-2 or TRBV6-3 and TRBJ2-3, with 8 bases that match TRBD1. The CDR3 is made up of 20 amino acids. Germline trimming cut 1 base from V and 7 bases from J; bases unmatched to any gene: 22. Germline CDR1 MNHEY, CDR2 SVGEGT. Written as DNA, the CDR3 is TGTGCCAGCAGTTACTTAGGGCCAGGGGGCAAGAGATCCCCGACTCATACGCAGTATTTT. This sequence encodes CASSYLGPGGKRSPTHTQYF.